This T cell receptor beta chain was observed in a study of identical twins. General observations from the study: Out-of-frame TCR alpha sharing in monozygotic twins exceeded recombination model predictions.

Regarding this clonotype: Its antigen is not known.

TCRdb reprocessed the 5' RACE reads via MiXCR and lists one record per CDR3 protein. Of roughly 750,000 distinct CDR3 sequences listed, around 21% are singletons. The length of the CDR3 is 11 residues. The V gene lost 8 bases and the J gene lost 6 bases, with 14 bases spanning the gap. Germline V gene lookup returns CDR1 DFQATT and CDR2 SNEGSKA (reference sequence). These data also featured in a second study, about T cells expressing NK-cell markers.

The chain has TRBV20-1 and TRBJ2-7; D is uncertain. The sequenced material came from PBMCs. This clonotype originated in a woman younger than 35 in good health. The CDR3: CSINGAGEQYF. DNA for the CDR3: TGCAGTATCAATGGTGCCGGCGAGCAGTACTTC.